This T cell receptor beta chain was profiled in a study of T-cell reconstitution after alpha-beta-depleted transplantation in children listed by TCRdb under 2016. As for the study more broadly: Using TCR repertoire profiling, the study quantitatively followed how T-cell immune reconstitution unfolded in children after TCRalphabeta/CD19-depleted allogeneic hematopoietic cell transplantation. On the study overall, not on this receptor specifically: In some patients, the high TCRbeta diversity seen at day 60 was put down to recipient T cells and intrathymic progenitors that had survived conditioning. Apparently early alphabetaT-cell count recovery about two months after transplant reportedly relied on only several hundred rapidly expanded clones derived from non-depleted graft cells. The frequencies of hyperexpanded clones fell over the following months, and after one year, T-cell counts and TCRbeta diversity were mostly attributed to newly produced T cells.

The library came from PCR. Sequenced on an Illumina HiSeq 2500. To normalize quantification of the TCRbeta repertoire, the TCR libraries were built with molecular barcoding that relied on unique molecular identifiers. TCRdb's own reprocessing of the public reads used fastp at Q25 and MiXCR and kept productive beta chains. All rows with the same CDR3 protein become a single entry with the most common DNA and genes. For this sample there are some 180,000 distinct CDR3 sequences; approximately 7% appear just once. The ten largest clones represent 4.5% to 6.5% of the sample. V is pared back by 4 bases and J by 7 bases, with 11 bases lying between the germline termini. The germline V gene supplies CDR1 SGDLS and CDR2 YYNGEE. The CDR3 runs 13 amino acids, cysteine and phenylalanine included. The entry retains the CDR3 DNA only, 39 bases that are in frame from base 1. There are many counts of this clonotype. Its antigen is not yet known. No per-base quality is available; no much larger clone lies one base away.

The sample's treatment or condition label is to be understood as: allogeneic hematopoietic cell transplantation with graft depleted of TCRalphabeta T cells and CD19 B cells. Transplant recipients were children who received TCRalphabeta/CD19-depleted allogeneic hematopoietic cell grafts. In this chain, TRBV9 is recombined with TRBJ1-4; no D segment can be confidently identified. The specimen comprised PBMCs, sampled before TCRalphabeta/CD19-depleted stem cell transplant. The receptor was isolated from a boy aged 2 to 10 with acute lymphoblastic leukemia, due to receive a stem cell transplant. Here the CDR3 is given as CASSPPLGEKLFF. The DNA sequence is TGTGCCAGCAGCCCCCCATTGGGTGAAAAACTGTTTTTT.